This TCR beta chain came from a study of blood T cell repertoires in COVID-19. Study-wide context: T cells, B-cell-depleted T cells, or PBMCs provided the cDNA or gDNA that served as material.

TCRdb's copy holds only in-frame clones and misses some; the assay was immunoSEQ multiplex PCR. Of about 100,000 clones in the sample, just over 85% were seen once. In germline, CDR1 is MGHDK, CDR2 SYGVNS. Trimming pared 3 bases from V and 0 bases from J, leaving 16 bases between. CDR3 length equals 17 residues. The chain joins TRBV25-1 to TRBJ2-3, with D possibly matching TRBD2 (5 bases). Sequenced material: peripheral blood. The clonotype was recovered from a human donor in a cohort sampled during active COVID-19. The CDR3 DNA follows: TGTGCCAGCAGTGATCCCGCGGCGAGGGCTAGCACAGATACGCAGTATTTT. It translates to CASSDPAARASTDTQYF.